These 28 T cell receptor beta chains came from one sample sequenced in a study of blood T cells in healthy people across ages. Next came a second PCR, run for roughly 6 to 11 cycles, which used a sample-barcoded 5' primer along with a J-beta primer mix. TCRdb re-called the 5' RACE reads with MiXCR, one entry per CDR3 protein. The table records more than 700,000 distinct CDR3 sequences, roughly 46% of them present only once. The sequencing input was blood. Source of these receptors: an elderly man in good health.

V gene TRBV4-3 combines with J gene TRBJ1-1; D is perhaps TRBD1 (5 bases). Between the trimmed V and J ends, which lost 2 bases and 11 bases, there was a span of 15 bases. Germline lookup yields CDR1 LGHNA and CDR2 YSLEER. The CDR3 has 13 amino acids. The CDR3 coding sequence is TGCGCCAGCAGCCAAAGTGCCGGGACCGTGGCTTTCTTT. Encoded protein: CASSQSAGTVAFF.

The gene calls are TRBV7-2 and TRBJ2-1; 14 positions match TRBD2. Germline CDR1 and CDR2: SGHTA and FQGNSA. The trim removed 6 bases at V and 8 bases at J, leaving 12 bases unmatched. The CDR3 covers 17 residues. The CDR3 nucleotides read TGTGCCAGCAGATTACCGGGACTAGCGGGAGCGGTCGATGAGCAGTTCTTC. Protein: CASRLPGLAGAVDEQFF.

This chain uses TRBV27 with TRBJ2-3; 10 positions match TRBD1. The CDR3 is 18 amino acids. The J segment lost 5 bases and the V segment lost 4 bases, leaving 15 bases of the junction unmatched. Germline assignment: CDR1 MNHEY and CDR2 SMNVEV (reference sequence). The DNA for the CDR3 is TGTGCCAGCAGTTCAGCCGGGACAGGGGTTCTAGGCGGAGATACGCAGTATTTT. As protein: CASSSAGTGVLGGDTQYF.

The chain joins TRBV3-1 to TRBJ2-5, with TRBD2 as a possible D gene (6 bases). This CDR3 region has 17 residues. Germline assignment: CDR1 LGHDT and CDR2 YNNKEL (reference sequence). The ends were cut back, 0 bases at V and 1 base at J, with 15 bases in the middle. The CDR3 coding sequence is TGTGCCAGCAGCCAAGATGTGGAGGGAGCTACCCAAGAGACCCAGTACTTC. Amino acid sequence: CASSQDVEGATQETQYF.

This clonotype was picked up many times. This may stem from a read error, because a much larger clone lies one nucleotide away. In DNA, the CDR3 is TGTGCCACCAGCAGAGATGACAGGCCCGTAGAGGAAAAACTGTTTTTT. Translated, it gives CATSRDDRPVEEKLFF. This sequence joins TRBV15 and TRBJ1-4; a weak D match, TRBD1 (6 bases). The CDR3 is 16 amino acids. Trimming pared 0 bases from V and 8 bases from J, leaving 16 bases between. Germline assignment: CDR1 LNHNV and CDR2 YYDKDF (reference sequence).

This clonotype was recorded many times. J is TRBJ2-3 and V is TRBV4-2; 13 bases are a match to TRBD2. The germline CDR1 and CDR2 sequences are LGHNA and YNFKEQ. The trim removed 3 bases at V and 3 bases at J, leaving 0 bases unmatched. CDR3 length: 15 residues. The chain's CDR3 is CASSQTSGRTDTQYF. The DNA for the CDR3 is TGTGCCAGCAGCCAGACTAGCGGGAGGACAGATACGCAGTATTTT.

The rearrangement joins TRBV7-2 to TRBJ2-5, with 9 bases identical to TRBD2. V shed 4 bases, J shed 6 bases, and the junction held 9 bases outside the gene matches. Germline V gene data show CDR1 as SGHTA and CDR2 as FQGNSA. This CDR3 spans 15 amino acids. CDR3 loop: CASSSNSGSKKTQYF. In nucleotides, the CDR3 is TGTGCCAGCAGCTCTAATAGCGGGAGCAAGAAGACCCAGTACTTC.

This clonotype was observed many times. The CDR3 sequence is CASRGQHREEKLFF. DNA for the CDR3: TGTGCCAGCAGAGGACAGCACCGCGAGGAAAAACTGTTTTTT. The chain recombines TRBV6-1 with TRBJ1-4; a possible D gene is TRBD1 (6 bases). Germline CDR1 MNHNS, CDR2 SASEGT. The CDR3 extends over 14 amino acids. Trimming removed 6 bases from V and 8 bases from J, with 16 bases in between.

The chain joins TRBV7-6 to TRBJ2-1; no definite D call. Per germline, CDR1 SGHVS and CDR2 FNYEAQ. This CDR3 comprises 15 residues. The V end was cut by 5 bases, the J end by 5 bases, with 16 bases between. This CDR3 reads CASSTEAAANNEQFF. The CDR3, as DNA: TGTGCCAGCAGCACAGAGGCCGCCGCTAACAATGAGCAGTTCTTC.

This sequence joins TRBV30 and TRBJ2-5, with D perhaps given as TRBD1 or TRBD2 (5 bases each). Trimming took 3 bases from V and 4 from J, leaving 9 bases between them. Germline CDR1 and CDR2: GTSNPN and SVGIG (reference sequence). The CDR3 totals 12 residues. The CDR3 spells CAWRGVRETQYF. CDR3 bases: TGTGCCTGGAGGGGGGTCCGAGAGACCCAGTACTTC.

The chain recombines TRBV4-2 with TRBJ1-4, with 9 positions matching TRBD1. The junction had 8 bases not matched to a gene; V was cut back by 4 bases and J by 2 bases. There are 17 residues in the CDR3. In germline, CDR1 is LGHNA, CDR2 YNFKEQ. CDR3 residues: CASSPRTGTGTNEKLFF. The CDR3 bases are TGTGCCAGCAGCCCCCGGACGGGGACAGGGACTAATGAAAAACTGTTTTTT.

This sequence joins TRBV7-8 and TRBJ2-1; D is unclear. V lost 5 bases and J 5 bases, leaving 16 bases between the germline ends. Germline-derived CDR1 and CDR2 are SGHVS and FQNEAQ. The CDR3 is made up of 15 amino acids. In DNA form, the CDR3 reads TGTGCCAGCAGCCATCTGGGCTATAGGGACAATGAGCAGTTCTTC. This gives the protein CASSHLGYRDNEQFF.

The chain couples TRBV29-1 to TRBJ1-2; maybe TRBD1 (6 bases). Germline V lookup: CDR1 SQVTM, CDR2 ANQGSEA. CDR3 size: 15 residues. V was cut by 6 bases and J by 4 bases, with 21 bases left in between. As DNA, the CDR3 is TGCAGCGTGGGGGGCGCAGGCCTGAGGGCCTATGGCTACACCTTC. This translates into CSVGGAGLRAYGYTF.

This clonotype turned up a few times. CDR3 sequence (DNA): TGTGCCAGCAGGAGACAGGGTCCAACTAATGAAAAACTGTTTTTT. It yields the protein CASRRQGPTNEKLFF. V gene TRBV7-2 combines with J gene TRBJ1-4; 7 bases line up with TRBD1. The CDR3 runs to 15 residues. Germline loops: CDR1 SGHTA, CDR2 FQGNSA. Trimming removed 6 bases from V and 0 bases from J; junction bases left unmatched: 4.

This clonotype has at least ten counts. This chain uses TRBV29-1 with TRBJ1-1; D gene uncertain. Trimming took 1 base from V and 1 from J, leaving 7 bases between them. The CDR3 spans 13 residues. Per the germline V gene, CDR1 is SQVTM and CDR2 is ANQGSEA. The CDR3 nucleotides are TGCAGCGTTGAAGTGGTCAGGAACACTGAAGCTTTCTTT. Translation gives CSVEVVRNTEAFF.

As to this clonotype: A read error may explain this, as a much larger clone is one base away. The CDR3 DNA reads TGTGCCAGCAGCGTGTATCGGCAGCTCTATGGCTACACCTTC. Translation gives CASSVYRQLYGYTF. V gene TRBV5-6 combines with J gene TRBJ1-2; D not certain. The germline V and J ends were trimmed by 4 bases and 4 bases, with 14 bases remaining between them. CDR1 and CDR2 (germline): SGHDT, YYEEEE. This CDR3 has 14 amino acids. Full variable domain (rest looked up from reference TRBV5-6 and TRBJ1-2): DAGVTQSPTHLIKTRGQQVTLRCSPKSGHDTVSWYQQALGQGPQFIFQYYEEEERQRGNFPDRFSGHQFPNYSSELNVNALLLGDSALYLCASSVYRQLYGYTFGSGTRLTVV.

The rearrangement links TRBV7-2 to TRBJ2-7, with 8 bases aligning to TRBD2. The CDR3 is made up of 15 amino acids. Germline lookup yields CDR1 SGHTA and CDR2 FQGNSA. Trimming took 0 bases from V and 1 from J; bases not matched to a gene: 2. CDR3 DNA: TGTGCCAGCAGCTTAGCGACTAGCGCATCCTACGAGCAGTACTTC. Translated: CASSLATSASYEQYF. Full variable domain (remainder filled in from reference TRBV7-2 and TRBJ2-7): GAGVSQSPSNKVTEKGKDVELRCDPISGHTALYWYRQSLGQGLEFLIYFQGNSAPDKSGLPSDRFSAERTGGSVSTLTIQRTQQEDSAVYLCASSLATSASYEQYFGPGTRLTVT.

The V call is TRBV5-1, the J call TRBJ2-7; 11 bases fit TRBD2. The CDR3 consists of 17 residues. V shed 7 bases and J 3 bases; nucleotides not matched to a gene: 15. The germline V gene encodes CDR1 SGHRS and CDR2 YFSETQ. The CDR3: CASGGVSGRGSYYEQYF. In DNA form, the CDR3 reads TGCGCCAGCGGTGGGGTTAGCGGGAGGGGTAGCTACTACGAGCAGTACTTC.

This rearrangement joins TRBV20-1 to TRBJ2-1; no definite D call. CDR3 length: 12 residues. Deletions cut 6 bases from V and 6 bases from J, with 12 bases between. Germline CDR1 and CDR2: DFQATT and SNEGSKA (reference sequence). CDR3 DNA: TGCAGTGCCCGTTGGCCCCTCAATGAGCAGTTCTTC. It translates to CSARWPLNEQFF.

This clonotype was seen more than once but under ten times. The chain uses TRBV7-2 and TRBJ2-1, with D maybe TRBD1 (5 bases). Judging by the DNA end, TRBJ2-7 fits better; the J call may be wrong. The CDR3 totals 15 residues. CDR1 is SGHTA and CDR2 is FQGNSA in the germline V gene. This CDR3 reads CASSLGQGPYNEQYF. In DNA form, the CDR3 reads TGTGCCAGCAGCTTAGGGCAGGGCCCCTACAATGAGCAGTACTTC.

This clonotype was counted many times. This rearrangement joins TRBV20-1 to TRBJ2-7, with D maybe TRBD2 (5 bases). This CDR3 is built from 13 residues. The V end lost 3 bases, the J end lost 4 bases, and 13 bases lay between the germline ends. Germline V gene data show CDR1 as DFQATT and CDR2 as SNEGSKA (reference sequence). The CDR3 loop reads CSASNTRDYEQYF. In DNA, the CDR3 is TGCAGTGCTAGTAACACTAGGGATTACGAGCAGTACTTC.

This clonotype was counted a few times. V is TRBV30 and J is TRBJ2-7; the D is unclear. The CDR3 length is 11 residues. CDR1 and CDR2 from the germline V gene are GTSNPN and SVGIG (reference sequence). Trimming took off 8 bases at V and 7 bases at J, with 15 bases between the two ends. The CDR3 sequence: CAGIRLGEQYF. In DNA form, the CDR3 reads TGTGCCGGCATACGTCTAGGAGAGCAGTACTTC.

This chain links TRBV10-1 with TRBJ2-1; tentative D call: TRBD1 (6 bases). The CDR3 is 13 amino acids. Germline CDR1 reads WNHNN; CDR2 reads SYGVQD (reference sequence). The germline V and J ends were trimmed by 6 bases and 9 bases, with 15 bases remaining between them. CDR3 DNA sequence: TGCGCCAGCAGCCGACTTCGAGGGGGTGAGCAGTTCTTC. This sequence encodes CASSRLRGGEQFF.

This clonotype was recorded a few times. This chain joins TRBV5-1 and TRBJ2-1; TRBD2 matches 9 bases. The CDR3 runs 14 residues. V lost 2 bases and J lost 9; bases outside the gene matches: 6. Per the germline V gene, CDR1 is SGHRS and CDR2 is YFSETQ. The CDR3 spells CASSFEGLAREQFF. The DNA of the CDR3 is TGCGCCAGCAGCTTCGAGGGACTAGCACGTGAGCAGTTCTTC.

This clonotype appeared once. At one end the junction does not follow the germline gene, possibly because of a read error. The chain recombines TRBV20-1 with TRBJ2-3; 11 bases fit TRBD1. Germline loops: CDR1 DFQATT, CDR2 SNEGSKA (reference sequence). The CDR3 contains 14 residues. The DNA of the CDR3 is TGCAGTCCCCAGGACAGGGGGCGCACAGGTACGCAGTATTTT. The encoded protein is CSPQDRGRTGTQYF.

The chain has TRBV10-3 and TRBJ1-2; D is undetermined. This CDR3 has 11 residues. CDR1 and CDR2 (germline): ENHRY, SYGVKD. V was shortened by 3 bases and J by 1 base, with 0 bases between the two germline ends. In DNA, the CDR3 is TGTGCCATCAGTGATAACTATGGCTACACCTTC. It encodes CAISDNYGYTF.

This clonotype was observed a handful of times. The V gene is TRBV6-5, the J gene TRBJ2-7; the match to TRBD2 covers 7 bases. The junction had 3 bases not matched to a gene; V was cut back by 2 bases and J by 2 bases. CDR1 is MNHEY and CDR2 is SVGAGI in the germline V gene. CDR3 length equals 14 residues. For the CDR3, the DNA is TGTGCCAGCAGTTACACGGCGGGAGCCTACGAGCAGTACTTC. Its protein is CASSYTAGAYEQYF.

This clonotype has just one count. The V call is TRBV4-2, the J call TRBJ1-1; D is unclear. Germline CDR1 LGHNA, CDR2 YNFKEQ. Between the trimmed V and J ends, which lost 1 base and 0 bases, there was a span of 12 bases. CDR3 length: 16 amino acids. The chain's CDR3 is CASSQGLNRMNTEAFF. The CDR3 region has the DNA TGTGCCAGCAGCCAAGGGCTTAACCGAATGAACACTGAAGCTTTCTTT.